One sample yielded the 4 T cell receptor beta chains listed below, sequenced in a study of T cell changes during pregnancy in multiple sclerosis. Clones were sequenced by immunoSEQ multiplex PCR, and TCRdb holds only the in-frame ones, with some missing. The table lists 35,000 to 55,000 clones, 80% to 90% of them singletons. The source was CD4+ T cells from peripheral blood mononuclear cells, collected after pregnancy. The origin of the receptors is a female donor with multiple sclerosis, enrolled in a pregnancy study.

This clone appeared once. The chain combines TRBV6-5 with TRBJ2-5, with TRBD2 as a possible D gene (5 bases). In germline, CDR1 is MNHEY, CDR2 SVGAGI. V lost 7 bases and J lost 5, with 17 bases in between. The length of the CDR3 is 14 residues. The CDR3 here is CASTAAGTGETQYF. For the CDR3, the DNA is TGTGCCAGCACGGCGGCCGGCACGGGGGAGACCCAGTACTTC.

This clone is a singleton in its sample. The V call is TRBV10-2, the J call TRBJ2-7; 8 nucleotides match TRBD1. Trimming removed 9 bases from V and 5 bases from J; junction bases left unmatched: 12. The CDR3 length is 14 residues. In germline, CDR1 is WSHSY, CDR2 SAAADI. This CDR3 reads CARPGQGNIHEQYF. CDR3 DNA sequence: TGCGCCAGGCCAGGACAGGGAAATATCCACGAGCAGTACTTC.

This chain connects TRBV18 to TRBJ1-2; TRBD1 matches at 7 bases. Germline-derived CDR1 and CDR2 are KGHSH and LQKENI. Trimming removed 1 base from V and 4 bases from J; junction bases left unmatched: 6. The CDR3 loop spans 15 amino acids. CDR3 sequence: CASSPQGQNRYGYTF. CDR3 DNA: TGTGCCAGCTCACCACAGGGACAGAACCGCTATGGCTACACCTTC.

The chain is built from TRBV9 and TRBJ1-3; maybe TRBD1 (5 bases). Between the trimmed V and J ends, which lost 3 bases and 0 bases, there was a span of 10 bases. The CDR3 spans 15 residues. CDR1 is SGDLS, CDR2 YYNGEE, per germline. CDR3 sequence reads: CASSGGGFSGNTIYF. The DNA for the CDR3 is TGTGCCAGCAGCGGCGGGGGATTCTCTGGAAACACCATATATTTT. The complete variable domain, with remaining parts taken from reference TRBV9 and TRBJ1-3, reads DSGVTQTPKHLITATGQRVTLRCSPRSGDLSVYWYQQSLDQGLQFLIQYYNGEERAKGNILERFSAQQFPDLHSELNLSSLELGDSALYFCASSGGGFSGNTIYFGEGSWLTVV.